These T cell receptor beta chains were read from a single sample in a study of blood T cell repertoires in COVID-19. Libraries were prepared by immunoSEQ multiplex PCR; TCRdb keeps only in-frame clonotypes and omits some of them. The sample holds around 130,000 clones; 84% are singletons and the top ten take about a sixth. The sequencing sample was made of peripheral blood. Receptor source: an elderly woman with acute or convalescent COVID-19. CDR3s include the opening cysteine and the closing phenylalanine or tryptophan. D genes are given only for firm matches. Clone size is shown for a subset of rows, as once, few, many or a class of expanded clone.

CDR3: CASRRTGNEKLFF
DNA: TGTGCCAGCAGGAGGACAGGGAATGAAAAACTGTTTTTT
J: TRBJ1-4
size: once
D: TRBD1
V: TRBV12-3/TRBV12-4

CDR3: CAISEYAGGYEQYF
DNA: TGTGCCATCAGTGAGTATGCAGGGGGCTACGAGCAGTACTTC
J: TRBJ2-7
size: NA
D: TRBD1
V: TRBV10-3

CDR3: CASSSNTEAFF
DNA: TGTGCCAGCAGCTCAAACACTGAAGCTTTCTTT
J: TRBJ1-1
size: NA
D: NA
V: TRBV5-4

CDR3: CASSADRRYEQYF
DNA: TGTGCCAGCAGTGCGGACAGAAGATACGAGCAGTACTTC
J: TRBJ2-7
size: NA
D: NA
V: TRBV2

CDR3: CATSRDRPSGSVYNEQFF
DNA: TGTGCCACCAGCAGAGATAGGCCTAGCGGGAGTGTTTACAATGAGCAGTTCTTC
J: TRBJ2-1
size: NA
D: TRBD2
V: TRBV15

CDR3: CASRNRESRNEQYF
DNA: TGTGCCAGCAGAAACCGGGAGAGCAGAAACGAGCAGTACTTC
J: TRBJ2-7
size: NA
D: NA
V: TRBV6-5

CDR3: CASSNRDRGSYEQYF
DNA: TGTGCCAGCAGTAACCGGGACAGGGGTTCCTACGAGCAGTACTTC
J: TRBJ2-7
size: once
D: TRBD1
V: TRBV6-2/TRBV6-3

CDR3: CASGLGQNYGYTF
DNA: TGTGCTAGTGGTTTGGGGCAAAACTATGGCTACACCTTC
J: TRBJ1-2
size: NA
D: NA
V: TRBV12-5

CDR3: CASSLMDRGGYTF
DNA: TGTGCCAGCAGCTTAATGGACAGGGGCGGCTACACCTTC
J: TRBJ1-2
size: NA
D: TRBD1
V: TRBV5-6

CDR3: CASSFGRGRSNEKLFF
DNA: TGTGCCAGCAGCTTCGGCAGGGGAAGGTCTAATGAAAAACTGTTTTTT
J: TRBJ1-4
size: NA
D: NA
V: TRBV5-6

CDR3: CSAGGQGAFGYTF
DNA: TGCAGCGCCGGGGGACAGGGGGCTTTTGGCTACACCTTC
J: TRBJ1-2
size: NA
D: TRBD1
V: TRBV29-1

CDR3: CASSLAGGYTEAFF
DNA: TGTGCCAGCAGTTTGGCCGGGGGGTACACTGAAGCTTTCTTT
J: TRBJ1-1
size: NA
D: NA
V: TRBV27

CDR3: CASSPRTATNEKLFF
DNA: TGTGCCAGCTCACCACGCACGGCAACTAATGAAAAACTGTTTTTT
J: TRBJ1-4
size: few
D: NA
V: TRBV18

CDR3: CAAKIEGHQRILEEKLFF
DNA: TGTGCCGCCAAGATCGAGGGACACCAAAGGATTTTGGAAGAAAAACTGTTTTTT
J: TRBJ1-4
size: NA
D: NA
V: TRBV24-1